Given below is one TCR beta chain in context. A J-beta primer mix and a sample-barcoded 5' primer were used in a second PCR of roughly 6 to 11 cycles. TCRdb ran MiXCR on the 5' RACE reads and lists one entry per CDR3 protein. Among some 880,000 distinct CDR3 sequences listed, approximately 35% were seen once. The data are from a study of blood T cells in healthy people across ages. The CDR3 runs to 14 residues. V was pared by 6 bases and J by 0 bases, with 11 bases between. Germline V lookup: CDR1 MDHEN, CDR2 SYDVKM. This sequence joins TRBV28 and TRBJ1-1; D is undetermined. The sequenced sample consisted of blood. This clonotype originated in a young man in good health. The CDR3 region is CASRSGSMNTEAFF. The DNA for the CDR3 is TGTGCCAGCAGATCCGGGTCGATGAACACTGAAGCTTTCTTT.